This TCR beta chain was sequenced in a study of beta chain features in type 1 diabetes (dated by TCRdb to 2017 to 2018). In terms of the full investigation: Patients and healthy donors did not differ in mean age, gender distribution, total cell number or subset yield. Regulatory and stem cell-like memory subsets were isolated from only 8 patients and roughly eight healthy donors, whereas naive and central memory subsets came from all 30 or so donors. A total of approximately 99,000,000 sorted cells were examined across all samples, and RNA yield correlated strongly with the number of cells per subset. The study compared TCRB repertoires of sorted circulating CD4+ T cell subsets between recently diagnosed type 1 diabetes patients and matched healthy donors. Study-wide conclusions, independent of this receptor: PCR may preferentially amplify shorter templates, but because patient and control samples were amplified and corrected together, any resulting skew would affect both groups equally. HLA sub-analyses involved small numbers of individuals, so any influence of HLA type on TCRB rearrangement remained unresolved. At VDJ recombination sites, patients with type 1 diabetes made fewer insertions and deleted more nucleotides, a pattern implying thymic rearrangement abnormalities. Sequencing cDNA rather than genomic DNA could over-represent highly expressing activated cells, although activation and CD3 levels did not differ between groups. Naive, central memory and regulatory TCRB repertoires appeared to be more alike among patients than among healthy donors. In all four CD4+ subsets, TCRB CDR3 length was moderately but significantly shorter in type 1 diabetes patients.

A single peripheral blood draw of about 120 mL on average was collected from each donor into heparinised tubes. A BD FACSAria II was used to sort naive, central memory, regulatory and stem cell-like memory CD4+ T cells with a panel that included CD45RO, CCR7, CD25, CD127, CD95 and CD27. Every sorted population had a purity above 98%. PBMCs were isolated right away by Lymphoprep density gradient centrifugation and were stained directly, without culture. Samples were stained and sorted in pairs, with one healthy donor and one patient per experiment, so that batch effects were minimized. The entire amount of isolated RNA was reverse transcribed using the High Capacity cDNA Reverse Transcription Kit, so the sequenced TCRB transcripts were expressed ones. Deep immunoSEQ sequencing was performed on naive, central memory and regulatory T cell samples, with an average of roughly 3.3 million total reads per sample. After sorted cells were lysed in RLT buffer, RNA was extracted with DNase-treated RNeasy Micro or Mini kits, with the choice depending on cell number. Each cell subset was processed separately to prevent cross-contamination, with patient and healthy donor samples processed together. Using the immunoSEQ multiplex PCR, TCRB sequences were amplified from cDNA into 87-bp fragments spanning the CDR3 region. Sequencing of the amplicons was done on the Illumina HiSeq platform. As for the authors' bioinformatics: Synthetic template baselines were used to correct PCR bias computationally, reads within Hamming distance 2 were collapsed together, and singletons that could not be merged were discarded. By aligning reads against IMGT, V, D and J genes, CDR3 length, and insertions or deletions at six rearrangement sites were assigned. Within each subset, clonotype counts were normalized to the number of sorted cells before true diversity and Gini coefficients were calculated with the tcR R package. The overlap coefficient, calculated on TCRB nucleotide sequences, was used to measure repertoire sharing. In TCRdb, the immuneACCESS table is reduced to in-frame sequences with V and J assigned. These tables do not hold every clone; where another copy was compared, an unresolved V gene accounts for under half, and the others remain unexplained. V and J calls and clone size are given by that table; D and trimming were obtained from the DNA. The sample has about 130,000 clones on record, approximately 9.2% of them singletons. Roughly 0.74% of the sample rests with the top ten.

From a lookup of the germline V gene, CDR1 and CDR2 are SGHTA and FQGNSA. Reading from cysteine to phenylalanine, the CDR3 counts 14 amino acids. This entry keeps only the CDR3 DNA: 42 bases, framed from base 1. Germline trimming amounts to 4 bases on V and 2 bases on J, with 4 as the count of junction bases outside the gene matches. Details on this clone: Its antigen remains unidentified. Within one base of it there is no much larger clone, and no base qualities were kept. The identical CDR3 is also encoded by other nucleotide sequences in the sample.

The rearrangement combines TRBV7-2 with TRBJ1-1; 7 central nucleotides agree with TRBD1. The sequence derives from a man aged 18 to 30 in good health. Source material: central memory CD4+ T cells from blood. The bases are TGTGCCAGCAGCTCGCAGGGGGGTAACACTGAAGCTTTCTTT. It translates to CASSSQGGNTEAFF.